The 30 T cell receptor beta chains given below trace back to one sample, sequenced in a study of cytomegalovirus exposure and HLA in healthy donors. The PCR made use of 60 Vbeta and 13 Jbeta primers. Sequencing used immunoSEQ multiplex PCR; TCRdb keeps in-frame clones, though not all of them. The sample yields about 170,000 clones, 80% to 85% seen once. Sequences were obtained from PBMCs. The receptors originated from a boy aged 2 to 10 in good health and CMV-seronegative.

V usage is TRBV19 and J usage is TRBJ1-5, with 7 bases lining up with TRBD1. The V gene's germline CDR1 is LNHDA and CDR2 SQIVND (reference sequence). The CDR3 runs to 14 residues. V shed 9 bases and J 0 bases; nucleotides not matched to a gene: 5. CDR3 amino acids: CASQGGFSNQPQHF. CDR3 sequence (DNA): TGTGCCAGCCAAGGGGGCTTTAGCAATCAGCCCCAGCATTTT. Supplemented by reference TRBV19 and TRBJ1-5, the full variable domain reads DGGITQSPKYLFRKEGQNVTLSCEQNLNHDAMYWYRQDPGQGLRLIYYSQIVNDFQKGDIAEGYSVSREKKESFPLTVTSAQKNPTAFYLCASQGGFSNQPQHFGDGTRLSIL.

J is TRBJ1-4 and V is TRBV18; TRBD1 matches 8 bases. V lost 3 bases and J lost 4; bases outside the gene matches: 7. The germline V gene encodes CDR1 KGHSH and CDR2 LQKENI. CDR3 length: 16 residues. The CDR3 bases are TGTGCCAGCTCACCCCTTCCGGGACAGGTTAATGAAAAACTGTTTTTT. Translation gives CASSPLPGQVNEKLFF.

V gene TRBV6-1 combines with J gene TRBJ2-1; TRBD1 is a possible D gene (6 bases). Looked up from germline, CDR1 is MNHNS and CDR2 is SASEGT. The CDR3 runs 15 residues. V lost 4 bases and J 6 bases, leaving 16 bases between the germline ends. The CDR3 region is CASSGGRGGVNEQFF. In DNA, the CDR3 is TGTGCCAGCAGTGGGGGGAGAGGGGGAGTCAATGAGCAGTTCTTC.

The CDR3 reads CASRLVGGTNYEQYF. CDR3 in DNA: TGTGCAAGTCGCTTAGTAGGCGGGACCAACTACGAGCAGTACTTC. This sequence joins TRBV12-2 and TRBJ2-7; no check of the table's D call, TRBD2, against the DNA was made. TRBV12-2 is shown as a pseudogene. The CDR3 is made up of 15 amino acids.

The V and J genes are TRBV6-5 and TRBJ1-3; D not certain. The CDR3 has 15 amino acids. Trimming removed 7 bases from V and 0 bases from J, with 13 bases in between. Germline lookup yields CDR1 MNHEY and CDR2 SVGAGI. The CDR3 spells CASTRGSFSGNTIYF. In DNA, the CDR3 is TGTGCCAGCACCCGAGGGAGTTTCTCTGGAAACACCATATATTTT.

In regard to this clone: The sample contains more than one DNA sequence encoding this CDR3. The rearrangement joins TRBV7-2 to TRBJ2-3, with TRBD2 identical over 7 bases. The CDR3 is made up of 15 amino acids. Germline trimming cut 3 bases from V and 0 bases from J; bases unmatched to any gene: 3. The germline CDR1 and CDR2 sequences are SGHTA and FQGNSA. The CDR3 sequence: CASSLGLPSTDTQYF. Here the CDR3 DNA reads TGTGCCAGCAGCTTGGGACTACCTAGCACAGATACGCAGTATTTT.

This chain connects TRBV5-4 to TRBJ2-4; possibly TRBD2 for D (6 bases). V was cut by 2 bases and J by 2 bases, with 14 bases left in between. The CDR3 is made up of 16 amino acids. Germline CDR1 is SGHNT and CDR2 is YYREEE (reference sequence). Written as DNA, the CDR3 is TGTGCCAGCAGCTTTAATAGCGGAGCTTCCAAAAACATTCAGTACTTC. Translating gives CASSFNSGASKNIQYF.

CDR3 in amino acids: CASSVGVAGGVFYNEQFF. CDR3 in DNA: TGTGCCAGCAGCGTAGGGGTAGCGGGAGGCGTCTTCTACAATGAGCAGTTCTTC. V is TRBV9 and J is TRBJ2-1, with 10 nucleotides matching TRBD2. Germline V gives CDR1 SGDLS, CDR2 YYNGEE. The ends lost 0 bases at V and 3 bases at J; junction bases unmatched: 9. The CDR3 has 18 residues.

The chain combines TRBV10-3 with TRBJ1-1; weak D call: TRBD1 (6 bases). The V end lost 3 bases, the J end lost 11 bases, and 16 bases lay between the germline ends. CDR1 and CDR2 from the germline V gene are ENHRY and SYGVKD. This CDR3 comprises 13 residues. The CDR3 coding sequence is TGTGCCATCAGTGATAAAGGGGGAAGTTTGGCTTTCTTT. As protein: CAISDKGGSLAFF.

This clone appeared a few times. The chain uses TRBV28 and TRBJ2-7; D possibly corresponds to TRBD2 (5 bases). V lost 4 bases to trimming and J lost 2 bases, with 6 bases between them. Looked up from germline, CDR1 is MDHEN and CDR2 is SYDVKM. This CDR3 has 12 amino acids. CDR3 residues: CASSSGTYEQYF. The CDR3 DNA is TGTGCCAGCAGTTCCGGGACCTACGAGCAGTACTTC.

This chain connects TRBV25-1 to TRBJ2-1, with 8 bases that match TRBD2. Germline V lookup: CDR1 MGHDK, CDR2 SYGVNS. With V trimmed by 1 base and J by 5 bases, 13 bases remained unmatched. The CDR3 is made up of 18 amino acids. CDR3 DNA sequence: TGTGCCAGCAGTGAATTCCCATCCGGGAGGGCCTTAGACAATGAGCAGTTCTTC. It specifies CASSEFPSGRALDNEQFF.

This clone showed up just a few times. This chain connects TRBV5-1 to TRBJ1-1; 8 bases match TRBD1. Looked up from germline, CDR1 is SGHRS and CDR2 is YFSETQ. The junction had 2 bases not matched to a gene; V was cut back by 2 bases and J by 8 bases. The CDR3 totals 12 residues. The CDR3 sequence: CASSFQGAEAFF. CDR3 nucleotides: TGCGCCAGCAGCTTCCAGGGGGCGGAAGCTTTCTTT.

This clone was picked up one time. CDR3 in amino acids: CASSLDGGRAKNIQYF. As DNA, the CDR3 is TGCGCCAGCAGCTTGGATGGCGGGAGGGCCAAAAACATTCAGTACTTC. The chain combines TRBV5-1 with TRBJ2-4; 8 nucleotides line up with TRBD2. This CDR3 comprises 16 residues. Trimming removed 0 bases from V and 1 base from J; junction bases left unmatched: 3. CDR1 is SGHRS, CDR2 YFSETQ, per germline.

The V call is TRBV7-8, the J call TRBJ2-7, with D perhaps TRBD2 (5 bases). This CDR3 is 15 amino acids long. The germline CDR1 and CDR2 sequences are SGHVS and FQNEAQ. V was cut by 5 bases and J by 0 bases, with 14 bases left in between. CDR3 nucleotide sequence: TGTGCCAGCAGCCCTAGACGGAGGTCCTCCTACGAGCAGTACTTC. Translating gives CASSPRRRSSYEQYF.

This clone was picked up one time. The rearrangement joins TRBV6-5 to TRBJ2-2; TRBD1 agrees at 8 bases. CDR1 and CDR2 from the germline V gene are MNHEY and SVGAGI. Unmatched junction bases numbered 5, after V lost 4 bases and J lost 7 bases. The CDR3 extends over 14 amino acids. DNA of the CDR3: TGTGCCAGCAGTTCGACAGGGGACGGCGGGGAGCTGTTTTTT. Protein: CASSSTGDGGELFF.

The chain combines TRBV5-1 with TRBJ2-1; 14 bases align to TRBD2. J was trimmed by 7 bases and V by 4 bases; bases with no gene match: 7. Germline V gene data show CDR1 as SGHRS and CDR2 as YFSETQ. The CDR3 contains 16 residues. The DNA of the CDR3 is TGCGCCAGCAGCCTGGAGGGACTAGCGGGAGTTAATGAGCAGTTCTTC. Its protein is CASSLEGLAGVNEQFF. Complete variable domain (other parts from reference TRBV5-1 and TRBJ2-1): KAGVTQTPRYLIKTRGQQVTLSCSPISGHRSVSWYQQTPGQGLQFLFEYFSETQRNKGNFPGRFSGRQFSNSRSEMNVSTLELGDSALYLCASSLEGLAGVNEQFFGPGTRLTVL.

CDR3 bases: TGCGCCAGCAGCTTGTCCGTAGGGGGCGCTTACTTGGCCAAAAACATTCAGTACTTC. Its protein product is CASSLSVGGAYLAKNIQYF. The V call is TRBV5-1, the J call TRBJ2-4; 7 bases align to TRBD1. The CDR3 runs 19 residues. With V trimmed by 1 base and J by 1 base, 14 bases remained unmatched. The V gene's germline CDR1 is SGHRS and CDR2 YFSETQ. The whole variable domain, remainder taken from reference TRBV5-1 and TRBJ2-4, is KAGVTQTPRYLIKTRGQQVTLSCSPISGHRSVSWYQQTPGQGLQFLFEYFSETQRNKGNFPGRFSGRQFSNSRSEMNVSTLELGDSALYLCASSLSVGGAYLAKNIQYFGAGTRLSVL.

The rearrangement links TRBV28 to TRBJ1-4; tentatively, D is TRBD1 (5 bases). The CDR3 contains 15 residues. V lost 5 bases and J lost 0, with 10 bases in between. CDR1 and CDR2 (germline): MDHEN, SYDVKM. CDR3 sequence (DNA): TGTGCCAGCAGTCCCGGGGGAGCAACTAATGAAAAACTGTTTTTT. It specifies CASSPGGATNEKLFF.

The rearrangement joins TRBV4-1 to TRBJ2-7; TRBD2 might be the D (6 bases). V lost 4 bases to trimming and J lost 4 bases, with 17 bases between them. Germline V lookup: CDR1 MGHRA, CDR2 YSYEKL. The CDR3 is 15 amino acids. This CDR3 reads CASSRSLASEYEQYF. CDR3 sequence (DNA): TGCGCCAGCAGCCGTTCGTTGGCTAGCGAGTACGAGCAGTACTTC.

The gene calls are TRBV28 and TRBJ2-7, with TRBD1 identical over 10 bases. Trimming at V came to 5 bases and at J to 6 bases, leaving 10 bases not matched to a gene. The CDR3 length is 15 residues. Germline-derived CDR1 and CDR2 are MDHEN and SYDVKM. CDR3 bases: TGTGCCAGCAGTGACCGGGACAGGGGAAATCGCGAGCAGTACTTC. It yields the protein CASSDRDRGNREQYF.

The rearrangement joins TRBV6-5 to TRBJ2-1; D is possibly TRBD2 (6 bases). Trimming took 5 bases from V and 3 from J, leaving 11 bases between them. Germline V lookup: CDR1 MNHEY, CDR2 SVGAGI. CDR3 length: 14 amino acids. The CDR3 DNA is TGTGCCAGCAGTATAGGAGGGAGCTACAATGAGCAGTTCTTC. Amino acids: CASSIGGSYNEQFF.

J is TRBJ1-3 and V is TRBV11-2, with 7 bases aligning to TRBD1. After removal of 5 bases from V and 4 bases from J, the junction contained 8 bases not matched to a gene. This CDR3 region has 15 residues. Germline lookup yields CDR1 SGHAT and CDR2 FQNNGV. For the CDR3, the DNA is TGTGCCAGCAGCCAATACAGGGGTTCAGGAAACACCATATATTTT. Protein: CASSQYRGSGNTIYF.

J is TRBJ2-1 and V is TRBV5-1; TRBD2 might be the D (6 bases). Germline V gives CDR1 SGHRS, CDR2 YFSETQ. There are 15 residues in the CDR3. V lost 0 bases and J 5 bases, leaving 12 bases between the germline ends. In DNA, the CDR3 is TGCGCCAGCAGCTTGGTAACGGGAGAGAACAATGAGCAGTTCTTC. Its translation is CASSLVTGENNEQFF.

This chain connects TRBV18 to TRBJ2-7, with D possibly matching TRBD2 (6 bases). The CDR3 has 15 amino acids. Trimming pared 4 bases from V and 5 bases from J, leaving 18 bases between. Per the germline V gene, CDR1 is KGHSH and CDR2 is LQKENI. The CDR3 here is CASSLLAGRGDEQYF. CDR3 DNA sequence: TGTGCCAGCTCACTCCTAGCCGGGAGAGGTGACGAGCAGTACTTC.

The gene calls are TRBV7-9 and TRBJ1-5, with a tentative D call TRBD1 (5 bases). V was clipped by 1 base and J by 7 bases, with 8 bases between them. The V gene's germline CDR1 is SEHNR and CDR2 FQNEAQ (reference sequence). The CDR3 covers 13 residues. DNA for the CDR3: TGTGCCAGCAGCTTAGGGTCAGGGCAGCCCCAGCATTTT. It translates to CASSLGSGQPQHF.

In DNA, the CDR3 is TGTGCCAGCAGTCTGTTCGACAGGGCGGAGACTGAAGCTTTCTTT. Translating gives CASSLFDRAETEAFF. The genes are TRBV6-1 and TRBJ1-1, with TRBD1 identical over 7 bases. The germline CDR1 and CDR2 sequences are MNHNS and SASEGT. V was clipped by 5 bases and J by 5 bases; unmatched bases: 11. CDR3 size: 15 residues.

On this clone itself: It is likely a read error, because the conserved phenylalanine at the end of the CDR3 is missing. The limits of the CDR3 on the DNA are not certain, so only TCRdb's listed CDR3 is given. The V call is TRBV21-1, the J call TRBJ2-3; the table's TRBD2 call for D was not verified on the DNA. TRBV21-1 is termed a pseudogene. The CDR3 length equals 16 residues, ends included. This chain's CDR3 is CASQQNPRESDIRSRS.

This clone was counted once. This chain joins TRBV4-1 and TRBJ2-1; 8 bases match TRBD2. This CDR3 region has 20 residues. From germline, CDR1 is MGHRA and CDR2 YSYEKL. Germline trimming cut 3 bases from V and 4 bases from J; bases unmatched to any gene: 20. This chain's CDR3 is CASSQRTVFSGTLDYNEQFF. For the CDR3, the DNA is TGCGCCAGCAGCCAGAGAACGGTGTTTAGCGGGACATTGGATTACAATGAGCAGTTCTTC.

This clone was detected only once. As DNA, the CDR3 is TGTGCCAGCAGCCCCTGGACTAGCGTGGGCGAGCAGTACTTC. This encodes CASSPWTSVGEQYF. V is TRBV9 and J is TRBJ2-7; 9 bases map to TRBD2. CDR1 and CDR2 (germline): SGDLS, YYNGEE. The trim removed 4 bases at V and 6 bases at J, leaving 8 bases unmatched. This CDR3 spans 14 amino acids. The full variable domain, its missing parts supplied by reference TRBV9 and TRBJ2-7, is DSGVTQTPKHLITATGQRVTLRCSPRSGDLSVYWYQQSLDQGLQFLIQYYNGEERAKGNILERFSAQQFPDLHSELNLSSLELGDSALYFCASSPWTSVGEQYFGPGTRLTVT.

The chain carries TRBV6-1 and TRBJ2-7, with D perhaps matching TRBD1 (5 bases). Trimming cost V 2 bases and J 9 bases, with 23 bases left between them. Germline CDR1 reads MNHNS; CDR2 reads SASEGT. This CDR3 contains 16 residues. CDR3 coding DNA: TGTGCCAGCAGTGAATCTAGGGGCCAGATGAGGCGAGGGCAGTACTTC. This encodes CASSESRGQMRRGQYF.